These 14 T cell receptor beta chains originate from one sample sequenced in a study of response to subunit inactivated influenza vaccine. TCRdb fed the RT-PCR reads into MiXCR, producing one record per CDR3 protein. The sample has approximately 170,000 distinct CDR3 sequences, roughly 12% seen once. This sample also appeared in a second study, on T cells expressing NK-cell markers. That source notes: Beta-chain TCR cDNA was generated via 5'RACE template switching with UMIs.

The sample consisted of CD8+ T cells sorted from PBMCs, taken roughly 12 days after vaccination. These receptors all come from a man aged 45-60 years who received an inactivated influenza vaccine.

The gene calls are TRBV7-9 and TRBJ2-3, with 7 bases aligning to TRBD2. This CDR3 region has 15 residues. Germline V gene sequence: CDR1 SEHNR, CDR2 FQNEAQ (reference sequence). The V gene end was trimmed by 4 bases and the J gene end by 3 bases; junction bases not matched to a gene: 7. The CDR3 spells CASSSRRGDTDTQYF. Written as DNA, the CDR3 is TGTGCCAGCAGCTCACGACGGGGGGATACAGATACGCAGTATTTT.

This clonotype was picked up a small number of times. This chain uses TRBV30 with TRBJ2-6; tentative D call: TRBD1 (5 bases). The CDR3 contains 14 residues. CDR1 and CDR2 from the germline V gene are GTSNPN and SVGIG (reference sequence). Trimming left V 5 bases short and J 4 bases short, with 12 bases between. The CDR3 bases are TGTGCCTGGGGGCAGGGATGGGGGGCCAACGTCCTGACTTTC. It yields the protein CAWGQGWGANVLTF.

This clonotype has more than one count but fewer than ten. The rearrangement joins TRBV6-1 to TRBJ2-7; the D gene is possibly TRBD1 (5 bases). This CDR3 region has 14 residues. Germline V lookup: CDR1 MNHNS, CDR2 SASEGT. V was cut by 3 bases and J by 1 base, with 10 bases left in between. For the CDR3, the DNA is TGTGCCAGCAGTGACAGGGTGTTTTCCTACGAGCAGTACTTC. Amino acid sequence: CASSDRVFSYEQYF.

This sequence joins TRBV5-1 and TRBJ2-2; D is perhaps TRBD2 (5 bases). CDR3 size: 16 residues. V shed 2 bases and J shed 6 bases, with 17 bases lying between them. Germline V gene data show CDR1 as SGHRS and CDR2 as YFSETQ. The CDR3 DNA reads TGCGCCAGCAGCTTTGTTGAAACTAGTCTCGCCGGGGAGCTGTTTTTT. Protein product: CASSFVETSLAGELFF.

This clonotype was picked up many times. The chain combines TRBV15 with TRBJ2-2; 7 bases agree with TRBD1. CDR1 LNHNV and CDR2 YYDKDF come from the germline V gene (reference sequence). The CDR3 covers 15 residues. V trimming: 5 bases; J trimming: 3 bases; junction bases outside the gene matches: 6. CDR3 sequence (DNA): TGTGCCACCAGCGTAACAGGGGTGGACACCGGGGAGCTGTTTTTT. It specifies CATSVTGVDTGELFF.

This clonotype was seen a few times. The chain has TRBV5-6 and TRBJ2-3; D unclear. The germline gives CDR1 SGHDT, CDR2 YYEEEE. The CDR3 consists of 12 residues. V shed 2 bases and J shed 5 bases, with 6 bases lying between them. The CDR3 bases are TGTGCCAGCAGCTTCGGAGTAGATACGCAGTATTTT. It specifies CASSFGVDTQYF.

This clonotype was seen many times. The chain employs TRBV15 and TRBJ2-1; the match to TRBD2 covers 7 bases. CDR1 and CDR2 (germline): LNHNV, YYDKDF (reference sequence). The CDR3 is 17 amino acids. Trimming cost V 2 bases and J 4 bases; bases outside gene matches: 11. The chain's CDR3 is CATSRLPSGGDYNEQFF. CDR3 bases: TGTGCCACCAGCAGATTACCGTCGGGGGGAGATTACAATGAGCAGTTCTTC.

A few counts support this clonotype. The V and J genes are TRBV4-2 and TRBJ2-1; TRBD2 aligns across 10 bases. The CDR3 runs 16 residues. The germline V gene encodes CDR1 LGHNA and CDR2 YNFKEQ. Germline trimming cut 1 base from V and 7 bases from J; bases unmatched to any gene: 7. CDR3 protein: CASSQVGLAGENEQFF. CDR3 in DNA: TGTGCCAGCAGCCAAGTCGGCCTAGCGGGGGAAAATGAGCAGTTCTTC.

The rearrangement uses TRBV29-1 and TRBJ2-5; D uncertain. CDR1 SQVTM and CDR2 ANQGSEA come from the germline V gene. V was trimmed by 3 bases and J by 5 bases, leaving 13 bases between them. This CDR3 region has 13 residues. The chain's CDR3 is CSVEYPRWETQYF. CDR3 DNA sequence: TGCAGCGTTGAGTACCCCCGATGGGAGACCCAGTACTTC.

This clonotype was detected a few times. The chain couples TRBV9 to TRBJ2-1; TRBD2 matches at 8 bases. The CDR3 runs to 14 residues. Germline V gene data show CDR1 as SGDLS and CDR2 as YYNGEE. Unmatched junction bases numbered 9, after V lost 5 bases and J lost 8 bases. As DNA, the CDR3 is TGTGCCAGCAGTTTGAGCGGGAGTCGGGATGAGCAGTTCTTC. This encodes CASSLSGSRDEQFF.

CDR3 sequence: CASSYSAGLYGYTF. The DNA of the CDR3 is TGTGCCAGCAGTTACTCCGCGGGACTCTATGGCTACACCTTC. The J gene is TRBJ1-2, the V gene TRBV6-5; D is perhaps TRBD1 (5 bases). The CDR3 is 14 amino acids. Germline loops: CDR1 MNHEY, CDR2 SVGAGI. Trimming removed 0 bases from V and 4 bases from J, with 9 bases in between.

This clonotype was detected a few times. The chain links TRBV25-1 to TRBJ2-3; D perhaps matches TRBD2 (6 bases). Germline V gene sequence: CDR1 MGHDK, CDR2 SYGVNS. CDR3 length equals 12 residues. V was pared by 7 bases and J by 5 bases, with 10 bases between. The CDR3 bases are TGTGCCAGCAAATACGGGGGAGATACGCAGTATTTT. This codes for CASKYGGDTQYF.

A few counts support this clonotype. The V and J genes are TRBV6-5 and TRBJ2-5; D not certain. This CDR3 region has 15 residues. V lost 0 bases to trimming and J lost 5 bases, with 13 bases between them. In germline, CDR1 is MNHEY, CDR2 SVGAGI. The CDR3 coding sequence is TGTGCCAGCAGTTACTCTGAATCTACCCAGGAGACCCAGTACTTC. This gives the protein CASSYSESTQETQYF.

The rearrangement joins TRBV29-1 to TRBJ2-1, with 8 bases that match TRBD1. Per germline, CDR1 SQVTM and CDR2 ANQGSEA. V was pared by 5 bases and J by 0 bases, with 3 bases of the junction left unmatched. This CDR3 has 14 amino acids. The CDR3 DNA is TGCAGCGTTTGGACAGGGAGCTCCTACAATGAGCAGTTCTTC. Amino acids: CSVWTGSSYNEQFF.